This T cell receptor (beta chain) appears in the sequencing data of a study of cytomegalovirus exposure and HLA in healthy donors. Study overall: Roughly 89 million unique TCR sequences came from HLA-typed donors in an early release. General study points: In the analysis, some V segments, TRBV6-2 and TRBV6-3 included, were excluded as indistinguishable. In a later analysis, most CMV-associated TCR beta chains appeared HLA-restricted.

This CDR3 region has 13 residues. Germline V gene sequence: CDR1 SEHNR, CDR2 FQNEAQ (reference sequence). V lost 4 bases to trimming and J lost 3 bases, with 9 bases between them. For this clone: No antigen is known for it.

60 Vbeta and 13 Jbeta primers were used in PCR. The table came from immunoSEQ multiplex PCR; TCRdb's copy has only in-frame clones and leaves some out. The sample has around 50,000 clones; the top ten hold 10% to 15%. The sample taken for sequencing was PBMCs. This clonotype was obtained from a woman in her 30s in good health and CMV-seropositive. The chain carries TRBV7-9 and TRBJ1-1; weak D call: TRBD1 (5 bases). The CDR3 nucleotides read TGTGCCAGCAGCTCGGACACTTACACTGAAGCTTTCTTT. Protein: CASSSDTYTEAFF.